These T cell receptor beta chains were read from a single sample in a study of OX40 agonist ivuxolimab in advanced cancers. Method: immunoSEQ multiplex PCR; TCRdb's copy keeps in-frame clones and lacks some. The table includes over 40,000 clones, around four fifths detected once. The input for sequencing was CD4+ or CD8+ T cells sorted from blood, taken in a trial of the OX40 agonist ivuxolimab. The receptor set was obtained from an adult with an advanced solid tumor such as melanoma, head and neck, liver or kidney cancer. Each CDR3 is given with its conserved first and last residue. D genes are given only for firm matches. The listing skips clone size in some rows; elsewhere it reads once, few, many or a size class.

>TRBJ2-7|TRBD1|once|TRBV18
CASSPRTGVTEQYF
TGTGCCAGCTCACCCCGGACAGGCGTGACCGAGCAGTACTTC
>TRBJ1-2|-|-|TRBV6-1
CASSPTGLGGYTF
TGTGCCAGCAGCCCTACGGGACTAGGTGGCTACACCTTC
>TRBJ2-2|TRBD1|-|TRBV4-2
CASSQEDRANTGELFF
TGTGCCAGCAGCCAAGAGGACAGGGCGAACACCGGGGAGCTGTTTTTT
>TRBJ1-2|-|-|TRBV20-1
CSATRSYGYTF
TGCAGTGCTACCCGGTCCTATGGCTACACCTTC
>TRBJ2-5|-|-|TRBV6-1
CASRGSRKETQYF
TGTGCCAGCAGAGGCAGCCGAAAAGAGACCCAGTACTTC
>TRBJ2-5|-|-|TRBV9
CASSALGPMAGETQYF
TGTGCCAGCAGCGCCCTGGGCCCGATGGCAGGGGAGACCCAGTACTTC
>TRBJ1-1|-|-|TRBV5-6
CASSLLGGTETEAFF
TGTGCCAGCAGCTTGCTAGGGGGGACGGAAACTGAAGCTTTCTTT
>TRBJ1-2|-|-|TRBV15
CATSNRDRRDGYTF
TGTGCCACCAGCAACCGGGACCGCCGCGACGGCTACACCTTC
>TRBJ1-2|-|-|TRBV11-2
CASSLAVGNYGYTF
TGTGCCAGCAGCTTAGCGGTCGGAAACTATGGCTACACCTTC
>TRBJ2-1|-|-|TRBV7-7
CASSLEWGRDNEQFF
TGTGCTAGCAGCTTAGAGTGGGGACGGGACAATGAGCAGTTCTTC
>TRBJ2-1|-|-|TRBV10-3
CATEGRGTGGNEQFF
TGTGCCACCGAAGGACGAGGGACGGGCGGGAATGAGCAGTTCTTC
>TRBJ2-4|TRBD2|-|TRBV10-3
CAISELGEGNIQYF
TGTGCCATCAGTGAGTTGGGGGAGGGAAACATTCAGTACTTC
>TRBJ2-1|-|-|TRBV27
CASRQVGEQFF
TGTGCCAGCAGACAGGTCGGAGAGCAGTTCTTC
>TRBJ2-7|TRBD1|-|TRBV28
CASIGTDPYEQYF
TGTGCCAGCATCGGGACAGACCCCTACGAGCAGTACTTC
>TRBJ2-7|TRBD2|-|TRBV6-5
CASSLLAGVEEQYF
TGTGCCAGCAGTTTACTAGCGGGAGTTGAGGAGCAGTACTTC
>TRBJ2-7|-|-|TRBV30
CAWRGHSYEQYF
TGTGCCTGGAGGGGCCACTCCTACGAGCAGTACTTC
>TRBJ1-5|-|few|TRBV28
CASSLSGQPQHF
TGTGCCAGCAGTTTGTCGGGTCAGCCCCAGCATTTT
>TRBJ2-5|-|-|TRBV11-3
CASSLYRARETQYF
TGTGCCAGCAGCTTATACAGGGCCAGGGAGACCCAGTACTTC
>TRBJ1-4|-|-|TRBV28
CASSFHGGMGNEKLFF
TGTGCCAGCAGTTTCCACGGAGGTATGGGTAATGAAAAACTGTTTTTT
>TRBJ2-7|-|-|TRBV11-2
CASSFTQGGNEQYF
TGTGCCAGCAGCTTCACCCAGGGGGGGAATGAGCAGTACTTC
>TRBJ2-1|-|-|TRBV28
CASSLGVEGEQFF
TGTGCCAGCAGTTTGGGTGTAGAGGGTGAGCAGTTCTTC
>TRBJ1-1|-|once|TRBV27
CASKGRLYTEAFF
TGTGCCAGCAAGGGACGGCTTTACACTGAAGCTTTCTTT
>TRBJ1-5|-|-|TRBV30
CAWRLPPTEGSGAWPQHF
TGTGCCTGGAGGCTACCCCCAACTGAAGGGTCCGGGGCTTGGCCCCAGCATTTT
>TRBJ2-2|-|-|TRBV9
CASSLEAATNTGELFF
TGTGCCAGCAGCCTGGAAGCGGCGACGAACACCGGGGAGCTGTTTTTT